The rows below give T cell receptor beta chains drawn from one sample of a study of cytomegalovirus exposure and HLA in healthy donors. Method: immunoSEQ multiplex PCR; TCRdb's copy keeps in-frame clones and lacks some. The sample has 250,000 to 350,000 clones, about 80% seen once. Sequenced sample: PBMCs. The receptors were sampled from a girl between 2 and 10 years old in good health and CMV-seronegative. The CDR3 runs from the conserved cysteine through the conserved F or W. D genes are given only for firm matches. Rows may omit the clone size; those that give it use once, few, many or a size class.

V: TRBV5-6; J: TRBJ1-2; size: -; length: 17; D: -; DNA: TGTGCCAGCAGCTCACTTTGGCGGCCCCAGGGATTCTATGGCTACACCTTC; CDR3: CASSSLWRPQGFYGYTF
V: TRBV6-5; J: TRBJ1-6; size: -; length: 16; D: -; DNA: TGTGCCAGCAGTTTTCGGGGGAACGCCTATAATTCACCCCTCCACTTT; CDR3: CASSFRGNAYNSPLHF
V: TRBV14; J: TRBJ2-1; size: -; length: 13; D: TRBD2; DNA: TGTGCCAGCATTCCTTCGGGGGGAGGTGAGCAGTTCTTC; CDR3: CASIPSGGGEQFF
V: TRBV6-5; J: TRBJ2-1; size: -; length: 15; D: TRBD2; DNA: TGTGCCAGCAGGCCCTGGCGGGGGACGTGGAATGAGCAGTTCTTC; CDR3: CASRPWRGTWNEQFF
V: TRBV27; J: TRBJ2-5; size: -; length: 16; D: TRBD2; DNA: TGTGCCAGCAGTTTATTTGGGGGACTAGCGGCGCAGTCCCAGTACTTC; CDR3: CASSLFGGLAAQSQYF
V: TRBV27; J: TRBJ1-6; size: -; length: 14; D: -; DNA: TGTGCCAGCAGTCCGGGAAATCTGTATTCACCCCTCCACTTT; CDR3: CASSPGNLYSPLHF
V: TRBV5-4; J: TRBJ2-4; size: -; length: 17; D: TRBD2; DNA: TGTGCCAGCAGCTCGAGGAGGACTAGCGGGTCCTCTGGGGTTCAGTACTTC; CDR3: CASSSRRTSGSSGVQYF
V: TRBV28; J: TRBJ2-3; size: -; length: 19; D: TRBD2; DNA: TGTGCCAGCAGTTCACGCACACTCTCTAGCGGCCACAGCACAGATACGCAGTATTTT; CDR3: CASSSRTLSSGHSTDTQYF
V: TRBV30; J: TRBJ1-4; size: once; length: 15; D: TRBD1; DNA: TGTGCCTGGAGCCGGGACAGGGCAACGAATGAAAAACTGTTTTTT; CDR3: CAWSRDRATNEKLFF
V: TRBV5-1; J: TRBJ2-7; size: once; length: 17; D: -; DNA: TGCGCCAGCAGCTGGAGGACGACAGGAGAGAAACTCTACGAGCAGTACTTC; CDR3: CASSWRTTGEKLYEQYF
V: TRBV5-1; J: TRBJ2-7; size: -; length: 17; D: TRBD2; DNA: TGCGCCAGCAGCCAGGGGCGGGGGGGGTTCCGCTCCTACGAGCAGTACTTC; CDR3: CASSQGRGGFRSYEQYF
V: TRBV6-6; J: TRBJ1-2; size: -; length: 14; D: -; DNA: TGTGCCAGCCGGTCAGGGCGGACCCCCTATGGCTACACCTTC; CDR3: CASRSGRTPYGYTF
V: TRBV6-6; J: TRBJ1-2; size: -; length: 13; D: -; DNA: TGTGCCAGCAAGGAGTCGGAAAACTATGGCTACACCTTC; CDR3: CASKESENYGYTF
V: TRBV25-1; J: TRBJ2-3; size: -; length: 12; D: -; DNA: TGTGCCAGCAGTGAGAGCGTAGATACGCAGTATTTT; CDR3: CASSESVDTQYF
V: TRBV11-2; J: TRBJ2-7; size: -; length: 16; D: TRBD1; DNA: TGTGCCAGCAGCCGCCCCACCGGGACAGTCGCCTACGAGCAGTACTTC; CDR3: CASSRPTGTVAYEQYF
V: TRBV6-5; J: TRBJ1-2; size: once; length: 14; D: -; DNA: TGTGCCAGCAGCTTAGGACAGAACCTCTATGGCTACACCTTC; CDR3: CASSLGQNLYGYTF
V: TRBV29-1; J: TRBJ2-1; size: once; length: 13; D: TRBD2; DNA: TGCAGCGTGGACCTAGCGGGAGATTATCGGCAGTTCTTC; CDR3: CSVDLAGDYRQFF
V: TRBV6-1; J: TRBJ2-7; size: -; length: 13; D: TRBD2; DNA: TGTGCCAGCAGTGAACGGGGGGTAGACGAGCAGTACTTC; CDR3: CASSERGVDEQYF
V: TRBV5-1; J: TRBJ1-1; size: -; length: 14; D: TRBD1; DNA: TGCGCCAGCATCAGGGGGCCCCCGAACACTGAAGCTTTCTTT; CDR3: CASIRGPPNTEAFF
V: TRBV2; J: TRBJ2-7; size: -; length: 14; D: TRBD1; DNA: TGTGCCAGGGGACAGGATCAACGAACCTACGAGCAGTACTTC; CDR3: CARGQDQRTYEQYF
V: TRBV5-5; J: TRBJ2-1; size: -; length: 15; D: TRBD2; DNA: TGTGCCAGCACCAGGACCGGGAGGGCCGGGGATGAGCAGTTCTTC; CDR3: CASTRTGRAGDEQFF
V: TRBV10-3; J: TRBJ2-7; size: -; length: 13; D: -; DNA: TGTGCCATCACTAGGGACACCAGCTACGAGCAGTACTTC; CDR3: CAITRDTSYEQYF
V: TRBV14; J: TRBJ2-5; size: -; length: 15; D: TRBD1; DNA: TGTGCCAGCAGCCCCCCGGGACAGCCCCTCGGGGACCAGTACTTC; CDR3: CASSPPGQPLGDQYF
V: TRBV19; J: TRBJ1-4; size: -; length: 14; D: TRBD1; DNA: TGTGCCAGTAGTACGGGACAGATGAATGAAAAACTGTTTTTT; CDR3: CASSTGQMNEKLFF
V: TRBV30; J: TRBJ1-2; size: -; length: 17; D: -; DNA: TGTGCCTGGACCCTGACTGGCGGGGGGGCTTATAACTATGGCTACACCTTC; CDR3: CAWTLTGGGAYNYGYTF
V: TRBV7-2; J: TRBJ1-1; size: -; length: 15; D: TRBD1; DNA: TGTGCCAGCAGCTTTAGACAGGGAATGAACACTGAAGCTTTCTTT; CDR3: CASSFRQGMNTEAFF
V: TRBV4-1; J: TRBJ2-3; size: -; length: 16; D: -; DNA: TGCGCCAGCAGCCAGCCCGAGGGCCGCGGCACAGATACGCAGTATTTT; CDR3: CASSQPEGRGTDTQYF
V: TRBV7-2; J: TRBJ2-7; size: -; length: 17; D: -; DNA: TGTGCCAGCAGCTTAGCGGGATACAGGGGACTCAACTACGAGCAGTACTTC; CDR3: CASSLAGYRGLNYEQYF
V: TRBV9; J: TRBJ2-1; size: -; length: 13; D: -; DNA: TGTGCCAGCAGGTCTAGCGTGGACAATGAGCAGTTCTTC; CDR3: CASRSSVDNEQFF
V: TRBV9; J: TRBJ2-7; size: -; length: 15; D: TRBD1; DNA: TGTGCCAGCAGCGAATTGCAGGGGGCCCAGTACGAGCAGTACTTC; CDR3: CASSELQGAQYEQYF
V: TRBV9; J: TRBJ1-2; size: -; length: 15; D: TRBD1; DNA: TGTGCCAGCAGCGTAGACGGACAGGGAAGCTATGGCTACACCTTC; CDR3: CASSVDGQGSYGYTF
V: TRBV18; J: TRBJ1-2; size: -; length: 15; D: TRBD1; DNA: TGTGCCAGCTCACCACGGGGGGACAGGGGTCATGGCTACACCTTC; CDR3: CASSPRGDRGHGYTF
V: TRBV6-6; J: TRBJ2-5; size: -; length: 15; D: -; DNA: TGTGCCAGCAGTTCCGTTTGGAGCCCGCAAGAGACCCAGTACTTC; CDR3: CASSSVWSPQETQYF
V: TRBV28; J: TRBJ2-3; size: -; length: 14; D: -; DNA: TGTGCCAGCAGTTTAGGGCTCAACACAGATACGCAGTATTTT; CDR3: CASSLGLNTDTQYF
V: TRBV6-5; J: TRBJ1-1; size: few; length: 15; D: TRBD1; DNA: TGTGCCAGCAAAGGTGTAGGGACAGCGCGAGATGAAGCTTTCTTT; CDR3: CASKGVGTARDEAFF
V: TRBV18; J: TRBJ2-7; size: -; length: 16; D: -; DNA: TGTGCCAGCTCCCCCCTAGGACTCTCAGAGACCTACGAGCAGTACTTC; CDR3: CASSPLGLSETYEQYF
V: TRBV9; J: TRBJ1-2; size: -; length: 12; D: -; DNA: TGTGCCAGCAGCGTAGGGGGAGGTGGCTACACCTTC; CDR3: CASSVGGGGYTF
V: TRBV15; J: TRBJ1-5; size: -; length: 15; D: -; DNA: TGTGCCACCCGACCGGGACTCAGAGGCAATCAGCCCCAGCATTTT; CDR3: CATRPGLRGNQPQHF
V: TRBV28; J: TRBJ2-3; size: -; length: 18; D: -; DNA: TGTGCCAGCAGTTTCCACCCGCTTTCCACATCTCCCACAGATACGCAGTATTTT; CDR3: CASSFHPLSTSPTDTQYF
V: TRBV10-3; J: TRBJ2-3; size: -; length: 17; D: TRBD2; DNA: TGTGCCATCAGTAGGACTAGCGGGAGTGGTAGGACAGATACGCAGTATTTT; CDR3: CAISRTSGSGRTDTQYF
V: TRBV10-3; J: TRBJ2-7; size: -; length: 13; D: -; DNA: TGTGCCATCAGCCCCGGGGGGCTCAACGAGCAGTACTTC; CDR3: CAISPGGLNEQYF
V: TRBV6-1; J: TRBJ1-2; size: -; length: 14; D: -; DNA: TGTGCCAGCAGACACCCTGGGGGGGGATATGGCTACACCTTC; CDR3: CASRHPGGGYGYTF
V: TRBV6-1; J: TRBJ1-3; size: -; length: 17; D: -; DNA: TGTGCCAGCAGTGAAAACCTAAGATTGAGGCCTGGAAACACCATATATTTT; CDR3: CASSENLRLRPGNTIYF
V: TRBV28; J: TRBJ2-7; size: -; length: 16; D: -; DNA: TGTGCCAGCAGTTCATGGAACACAGGGAAAGGCTACGAGCAGTACTTC; CDR3: CASSSWNTGKGYEQYF
V: TRBV4-1; J: TRBJ1-2; size: -; length: 15; D: TRBD1; DNA: TGCGCCAGCAGCCAGTCTTGGGACAGGGATTATGGCTACACCTTC; CDR3: CASSQSWDRDYGYTF
V: TRBV5-6; J: TRBJ1-6; size: -; length: 12; D: -; DNA: TGTGCCAGCAGCTTAGGGACACCAACCCTCCACTTT; CDR3: CASSLGTPTLHF
V: TRBV28; J: TRBJ1-5; size: -; length: 15; D: -; DNA: TGTGCCAGCAGTTTATGGACAGACCTTAATCAGCCCCAGCATTTT; CDR3: CASSLWTDLNQPQHF
V: TRBV4-1; J: TRBJ2-2; size: once; length: 17; D: -; DNA: TGCGCCAGCAGCCAAGGGAGAGCGTTCGCGAACACCGGGGAGCTGTTTTTT; CDR3: CASSQGRAFANTGELFF
V: TRBV27; J: TRBJ2-7; size: -; length: 15; D: -; DNA: TGTGCCAGCAGTCACAGGGGGGGGAACGGAGCCGAGCAGTACTTC; CDR3: CASSHRGGNGAEQYF
V: TRBV15; J: TRBJ2-3; size: -; length: 12; D: -; DNA: TGTGCCACCAGCACCACGGAGGATACGCAGTATTTT; CDR3: CATSTTEDTQYF
V: TRBV7-9; J: TRBJ1-5; size: -; length: 16; D: -; DNA: TGTGCCAGCAGCTTAGGCGTTCCGGGTAGCAATCAGCCCCAGCATTTT; CDR3: CASSLGVPGSNQPQHF